These 29 T cell receptor beta chains originate from one sample sequenced in a study of T cell responses to AZD1222 COVID-19 vaccine. Sequencing was performed with immunoSEQ multiplex PCR; in TCRdb, only in-frame clones are kept and a portion is missing. The table records approximately 130,000 clones, 75% to 90% of them present only once. Sequenced here: peripheral blood, sampled on day 0 of AZD1222 vaccination. These receptors were obtained from an adult in good health.

The chain links TRBV27 to TRBJ1-6; no firm D call. This CDR3 has 15 residues. The V end was cut by 6 bases, the J end by 11 bases, with 20 bases between. Germline lookup yields CDR1 MNHEY and CDR2 SMNVEV (reference sequence). In DNA, the CDR3 is TGTGCCAGCAGGACCACGGCGGGTTCTATGCCACCCCTCCACTTT. This sequence encodes CASRTTAGSMPPLHF.

The chain links TRBV4-1 to TRBJ1-3, with D perhaps TRBD1 (6 bases). V was pared by 4 bases and J by 2 bases, with 9 bases between. This CDR3 is built from 14 residues. The germline V gene encodes CDR1 MGHRA and CDR2 YSYEKL. The CDR3 DNA is TGCGCCAGCAGCCCAGGGACACCTGGAAACACCATATATTTT. It yields the protein CASSPGTPGNTIYF.

The rearrangement links TRBV18 to TRBJ2-3, with D unresolved. V dropped 4 bases and J dropped 6 bases, with 11 bases sitting between them. This CDR3 region has 13 residues. Looked up from germline, CDR1 is KGHSH and CDR2 is LQKENI. CDR3 region: CASSLTSGDTQYF. The CDR3 DNA reads as TGTGCCAGCTCACTCACTTCAGGCGATACGCAGTATTTT.

The rearrangement joins TRBV2 to TRBJ1-1; D unresolved. The length of the CDR3 is 13 residues. V lost 6 bases, J lost 2 bases, and 10 bases lay in between. The germline CDR1 and CDR2 sequences are SNHLY and FYNNEI. CDR3 in DNA: TGTGCCAGCAGATTACAGCATAACACTGAAGCTTTCTTT. Translation: CASRLQHNTEAFF.

This clone turned up a few times. The genes are TRBV11-2 and TRBJ1-2; D might be TRBD1 (5 bases). The germline V and J ends were trimmed by 1 base and 3 bases, with 9 bases remaining between them. The CDR3 contains 14 residues. Germline loops: CDR1 SGHAT, CDR2 FQNNGV. The CDR3 nucleotides are TGTGCCAGCAGCTTAGCGGGGCCCGACTATGGCTACACCTTC. It codes for CASSLAGPDYGYTF.

The genes are TRBV18 and TRBJ1-1, with TRBD1 matching 7 bases. The junction had 8 bases not matched to a gene; V was cut back by 6 bases and J by 4 bases. The V gene's germline CDR1 is KGHSH and CDR2 LQKENI. This CDR3 spans 14 amino acids. CDR3 protein: CASSRGEEGTEAFF. The CDR3 nucleotides read TGTGCCAGCTCCAGGGGGGAAGAGGGCACTGAAGCTTTCTTT. Drawing the rest from reference TRBV18 and TRBJ1-1, the complete variable domain is NAGVMQNPRHLVRRRGQEARLRCSPMKGHSHVYWYRQLPEEGLKFMVYLQKENIIDESGMPKERFSAEFPKEGPSILRIQQVVRGDSAAYFCASSRGEEGTEAFFGQGTRLTVV.

CDR3 protein: CASSLGGQETQYF. CDR3 sequence (DNA): TGCGCCAGCAGCTTGGGGGGTCAAGAGACCCAGTACTTC. This rearrangement joins TRBV5-1 to TRBJ2-5; the D is unclear. V gave up 0 bases and J gave up 2 bases, with 5 bases separating them. The germline CDR1 and CDR2 sequences are SGHRS and YFSETQ. CDR3 length: 13 amino acids.

J is TRBJ1-4 and V is TRBV4-2; 8 bases are shared with TRBD1. This CDR3 region has 15 residues. With 5 bases clipped from V and 6 bases from J, the junction kept 8 bases outside the gene matches. Looked up from germline, CDR1 is LGHNA and CDR2 is YNFKEQ. In DNA form, the CDR3 reads TGTGCCAGCAGCAGACTACAGGGGGTCGATGAAAAACTGTTTTTT. Encoded protein: CASSRLQGVDEKLFF.

This clone occurred once. The rearrangement joins TRBV29-1 to TRBJ1-4, with D hard to call. V was clipped by 3 bases and J by 5 bases, with 4 bases between them. The germline CDR1 and CDR2 sequences are SQVTM and ANQGSEA. CDR3 length: 11 residues. The CDR3 here is CSVDLNEKLFF. CDR3 nucleotides: TGCAGCGTTGACCTGAATGAAAAACTGTTTTTT. Using reference TRBV29-1 and TRBJ1-4 for the parts outside the CDR3, the full variable domain is SAVISQKPSRDICQRGTSLTIQCQVDSQVTMMFWYRQQPGQSLTLIATANQGSEATYESGFVIDKFPISRPNLTFSTLTVSNMSPEDSSIYLCSVDLNEKLFFGSGTQLSVL.

The V gene is TRBV19, the J gene TRBJ2-5; D possibly matches TRBD1 or TRBD2 (5 bases each). V lost 9 bases, J lost 5 bases, and 13 bases lay in between. This CDR3 contains 12 residues. Germline-derived CDR1 and CDR2 are LNHDA and SQIVND (reference sequence). The CDR3 region is CASGAVRETQYF. CDR3 coding DNA: TGTGCCAGCGGGGCTGTAAGGGAGACCCAGTACTTC.

This chain links TRBV9 with TRBJ2-2; tentative D call: TRBD2 (5 bases). Germline assignment: CDR1 SGDLS and CDR2 YYNGEE. The ends were cut back, 0 bases at V and 5 bases at J, with 8 bases in the middle. CDR3 size: 14 residues. The CDR3 loop reads CASSVVEGTGELFF. The CDR3 nucleotides read TGTGCCAGCAGCGTAGTAGAGGGTACCGGGGAGCTGTTTTTT.

This clone was found once. The sample contains more than one DNA sequence encoding this CDR3. The CDR3 spells CASSLTGGYGYTF. In DNA, the CDR3 is TGTGCCAGCAGTTTGACCGGCGGGTATGGCTACACCTTC. This chain connects TRBV12-3 or TRBV12-4 to TRBJ1-2; D not resolved. V shed 3 bases and J shed 5 bases, with 10 bases lying between them. The CDR3 loop spans 13 amino acids.

This clone showed up just a few times. The CDR3 DNA reads TGCAGCGTTGGGCGGGAGGCCCCCTACGAGCAGTACTTC. Its translation is CSVGREAPYEQYF. The gene calls are TRBV29-1 and TRBJ2-7; 8 bases map to TRBD2. Germline CDR1 reads SQVTM; CDR2 reads ANQGSEA. Germline trimming cut 4 bases from V and 2 bases from J; bases unmatched to any gene: 4. The CDR3 consists of 13 residues.

This chain connects TRBV6-1 to TRBJ1-2, with D unresolved. CDR3 size: 15 residues. V dropped 1 base and J dropped 4 bases, with 13 bases sitting between them. The germline V gene encodes CDR1 MNHNS and CDR2 SASEGT. CDR3 protein: CASSEDGRKAYGYTF. CDR3 coding DNA: TGTGCCAGCAGTGAAGACGGACGGAAGGCCTATGGCTACACCTTC.

This chain joins TRBV5-1 and TRBJ1-2; D gene ambiguous. V dropped 0 bases and J dropped 2 bases, with 8 bases sitting between them. CDR3 length equals 14 residues. Germline CDR1 is SGHRS and CDR2 is YFSETQ. This CDR3 is CASSLAEGNYGYTF. In DNA, the CDR3 is TGCGCCAGCAGCTTGGCCGAAGGGAACTATGGCTACACCTTC.

This clone is medium-sized in the sample. This chain links TRBV6-2 or TRBV6-3 with TRBJ1-5, with D possibly TRBD1 on 5 matching bases. Germline loops: CDR1 MNHEY, CDR2 SVGEGT. V shed 6 bases and J shed 5 bases, with 14 bases lying between them. The CDR3 is 14 residues long. CDR3 DNA: TGTGCCAGCAGCCAGCAGGGTGGGCATCAGCCCCAGCATTTT. It translates to CASSQQGGHQPQHF.

V and J are TRBV29-1 and TRBJ2-7; D is tentatively TRBD1 or TRBD2 (5 bases each). CDR1 and CDR2 from the germline V gene are SQVTM and ANQGSEA. The CDR3 covers 14 residues. V was clipped by 7 bases and J by 3 bases, with 19 bases between them. For the CDR3, the DNA is TGCAGCGCCGCTCGTAGGGGAGCAATCTACGAGCAGTACTTC. Amino acid sequence: CSAARRGAIYEQYF.

The chain is built from TRBV5-1 and TRBJ1-1; D call uncertain. CDR1 and CDR2 (germline): SGHRS, YFSETQ. The CDR3 is 14 residues long. The V end was cut by 4 bases, the J end by 3 bases, with 13 bases between. CDR3 sequence: CASSRGSKDTEAFF. The CDR3 nucleotides read TGCGCCAGCAGCAGAGGGTCGAAGGACACTGAAGCTTTCTTT.

This clone was found once. V is TRBV2 and J is TRBJ2-2; TRBD1 aligns across 8 bases. Germline trimming cut 5 bases from V and 5 bases from J; bases unmatched to any gene: 7. The CDR3 has 15 residues. From germline, CDR1 is SNHLY and CDR2 FYNNEI. This chain's CDR3 is CASSTDRGMTGELFF. The CDR3 region has the DNA TGTGCCAGCAGTACTGACAGGGGTATGACCGGGGAGCTGTTTTTT. Full variable domain (outside the CDR3, taken from reference TRBV2 and TRBJ2-2): EPEVTQTPSHQVTQMGQEVILRCVPISNHLYFYWYRQILGQKVEFLVSFYNNEISEKSEIFDDQFSVERPDGSNFTLKIRSTKLEDSAMYFCASSTDRGMTGELFFGEGSRLTVL.

This chain connects TRBV4-1 to TRBJ2-4; D is ambiguous. Germline V gene lookup returns CDR1 MGHRA and CDR2 YSYEKL. The V gene lost 1 base and the J gene lost 7 bases, with 11 bases spanning the gap. The CDR3 is 14 residues long. CDR3 sequence: CASSQVEGLNIQYF. The CDR3, as DNA: TGCGCCAGCAGCCAAGTGGAAGGGTTGAACATTCAGTACTTC.

CDR3 coding DNA: TGTGCCAGCAGAGCCAGGGAGGATGGCTACACCTTC. Protein product: CASRAREDGYTF. The chain links TRBV12-3 or TRBV12-4 to TRBJ1-2; TRBD1 is a possible D gene (5 bases). The V end lost 6 bases, the J end lost 6 bases, and 11 bases lay between the germline ends. CDR3 size: 12 residues.

V gene TRBV7-2 combines with J gene TRBJ2-2; D perhaps matches TRBD2 (6 bases). The CDR3 covers 16 residues. V shed 2 bases and J shed 0 bases, with 10 bases lying between them. Germline CDR1 reads SGHTA; CDR2 reads FQGNSA. CDR3 region: CASSLNGGANTGELFF. Here the CDR3 DNA reads TGTGCCAGCAGCTTAAACGGGGGTGCGAACACCGGGGAGCTGTTTTTT.

The gene calls are TRBV9 and TRBJ1-3, with D possibly TRBD1 on 5 matching bases. The V end was cut by 7 bases, the J end by 1 base, with 9 bases between. The CDR3 runs to 13 residues. Germline CDR1 reads SGDLS; CDR2 reads YYNGEE. The CDR3 loop is CASSRQSGNTIYF. CDR3 coding DNA: TGTGCCAGCTCCCGACAGTCTGGAAACACCATATATTTT.

V is TRBV2 and J is TRBJ1-3, with a weak D call TRBD1 (5 bases). Trimming removed 2 bases at V and 2 bases at J, with 10 bases between. The CDR3 runs to 15 residues. Per the germline V gene, CDR1 is SNHLY and CDR2 is FYNNEI. The CDR3 DNA is TGTGCCAGCAGTGAAAGTAGAGGGGCTGGAAACACCATATATTTT. It encodes CASSESRGAGNTIYF. The full variable domain, in which reference TRBV2 and TRBJ1-3 provide the parts outside the CDR3, is EPEVTQTPSHQVTQMGQEVILRCVPISNHLYFYWYRQILGQKVEFLVSFYNNEISEKSEIFDDQFSVERPDGSNFTLKIRSTKLEDSAMYFCASSESRGAGNTIYFGEGSWLTVV.

The chain joins TRBV3-1 (or the pseudogene TRBV3-2) to TRBJ1-2; D remains unclear. Trimming took off 1 base at V and 7 bases at J, with 13 bases between the two ends. This CDR3 has 14 residues. Germline values: CDR1 LGHDT, CDR2 YNNKEL (reference sequence). CDR3: CASSQGSFGCGYTF. In DNA form, the CDR3 reads TGTGCCAGCAGCCAAGGAAGTTTCGGGTGTGGCTACACCTTC.

The rearrangement links TRBV6-5 to TRBJ2-7; the match to TRBD1 covers 7 bases. Germline V gives CDR1 MNHEY, CDR2 SVGAGI. V was clipped by 5 bases and J by 7 bases; unmatched bases: 14. The CDR3 spans 15 residues. This chain's CDR3 is CASSPFDRVGDEQYF. The CDR3 DNA reads as TGTGCCAGCAGTCCCTTCGACAGGGTAGGGGATGAGCAGTACTTC.

Here the CDR3 reads CASSQIPYLGLAGGPTGELFF. CDR3 DNA: TGTGCCAGCAGCCAAATACCGTATTTGGGACTAGCGGGAGGGCCCACCGGGGAGCTGTTTTTT. The V and J genes are TRBV3-1 (or the pseudogene TRBV3-2) and TRBJ2-2, with 16 bases fitting TRBD2. The CDR3 contains 21 residues. Germline CDR1 reads LGHDT; CDR2 reads YNNKEL (reference sequence). V gave up 2 bases and J gave up 4 bases; unmatched junction bases: 13.

The rearrangement links TRBV11-3 to TRBJ2-5, with 13 positions matching TRBD2. The V and J ends lost 5 bases and 4 bases, in that order; junction bases with no gene match: 16. The germline CDR1 and CDR2 sequences are SGHNT and YENEEA. The CDR3 loop spans 19 amino acids. The CDR3 nucleotides read TGTGCCAGCAGCCCATGGAGGGGGACTAGCGGGAACGGGAGAGAGACCCAGTACTTC. Residues: CASSPWRGTSGNGRETQYF.

The genes are TRBV18 and TRBJ1-4; D gene unclear. This CDR3 comprises 13 residues. Trimming shortened V by 7 bases and J by 7 bases, and 13 bases separated the two germline ends. In germline, CDR1 is KGHSH, CDR2 LQKENI. The chain's CDR3 is CASLRAISEKLFF. DNA of the CDR3: TGTGCCAGCTTACGGGCGATTAGTGAAAAACTGTTTTTT.